Included here is one TCR beta chain sequence, with context. As yet, its antigen is unknown. These data belong to a study of T cell responses to AZD1222 COVID-19 vaccine. About the study: Pooled in the analysis were second doses at about 4 or about 12 weeks.

Study-wide results and caveats: Donors, mostly white British, included more females; clonal diversity was possibly underestimated. Sampling captured repertoires only after the peak T cell response. Spike-specific TCR depth and breadth grew after two AZD1222 doses.

Only in-frame clones appear in the TCRdb table, and some are missing; sequencing was by immunoSEQ multiplex PCR. The repertoire consists of some 61,000 clones, with over 75% occurring once and the leading ten covering around a sixth. Germline V gene sequence: CDR1 SGHTA, CDR2 FQGTGA. The CDR3 contains 15 residues. With V trimmed by 1 base and J by 7 bases, 3 bases remained unmatched. The sample was peripheral blood, taken on day 0 of AZD1222 vaccination. The TCR sequence derives from an adult in good health. The chain carries TRBV7-3 and TRBJ2-2, with TRBD2 identical over 10 bases. The CDR3 loop reads CASSLSGTSDGELFF. CDR3 sequence (DNA): TGTGCCAGCAGCTTAAGCGGGACTAGCGACGGGGAGCTGTTTTTT.